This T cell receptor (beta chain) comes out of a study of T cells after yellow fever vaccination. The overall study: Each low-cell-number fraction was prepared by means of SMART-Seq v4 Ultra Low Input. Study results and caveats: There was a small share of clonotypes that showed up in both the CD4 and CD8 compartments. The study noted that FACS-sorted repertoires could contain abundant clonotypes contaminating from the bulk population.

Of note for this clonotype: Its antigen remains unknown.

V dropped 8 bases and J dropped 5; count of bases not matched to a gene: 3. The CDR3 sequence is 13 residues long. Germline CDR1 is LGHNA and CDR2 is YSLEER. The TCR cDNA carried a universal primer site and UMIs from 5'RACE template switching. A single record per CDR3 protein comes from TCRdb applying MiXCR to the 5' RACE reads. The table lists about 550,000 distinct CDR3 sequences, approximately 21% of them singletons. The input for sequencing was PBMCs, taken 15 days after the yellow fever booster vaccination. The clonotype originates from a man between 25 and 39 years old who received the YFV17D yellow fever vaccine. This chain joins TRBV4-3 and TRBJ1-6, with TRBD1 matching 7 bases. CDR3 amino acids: CASAGTDNSPLHF. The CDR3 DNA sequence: TGCGCCAGCGCCGGGACAGATAATTCACCCCTCCACTTT.